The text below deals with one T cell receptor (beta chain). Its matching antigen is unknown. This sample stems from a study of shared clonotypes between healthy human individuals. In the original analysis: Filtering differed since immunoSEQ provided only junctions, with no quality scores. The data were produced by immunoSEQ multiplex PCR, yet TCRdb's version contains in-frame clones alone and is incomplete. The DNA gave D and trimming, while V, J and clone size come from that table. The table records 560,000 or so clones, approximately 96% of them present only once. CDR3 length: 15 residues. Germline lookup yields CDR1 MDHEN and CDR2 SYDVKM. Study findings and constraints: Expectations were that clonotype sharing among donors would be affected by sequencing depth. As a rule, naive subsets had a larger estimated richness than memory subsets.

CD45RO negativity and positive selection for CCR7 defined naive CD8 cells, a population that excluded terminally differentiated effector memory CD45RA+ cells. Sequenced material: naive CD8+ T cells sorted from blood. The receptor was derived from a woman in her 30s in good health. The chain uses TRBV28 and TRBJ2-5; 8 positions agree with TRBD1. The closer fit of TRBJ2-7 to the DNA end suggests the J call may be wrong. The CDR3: CASSPMGQVSYEQYF. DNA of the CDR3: TGTGCCAGCAGTCCAATGGGACAGGTGTCCTACGAGCAGTACTTC.